The 25 T cell receptor beta chains presented below share a single source sample, sequenced in a study of spatial heterogeneity in lung cancer (dated by TCRdb to the late 2010s). The sample's time point, from its label and the paper: sample taken at primary tumor resection. For TCR sequencing, whole RNA was extracted from tumor and nontumor lung tissue, or from cryopreserved PBMC samples, and no cell sorting was done. To prepare the library, 5' RACE was applied. The reads were generated on a NextSeq 500. The raw public data were reprocessed by TCRdb itself: fastp quality trimming at Q25, MiXCR clonotype calling, in-frame beta chains only. Each entry merges the rows of one CDR3 protein and shows their most common DNA and genes. The sample yields roughly 70,000 distinct CDR3 sequences; 13% were counted once. The leading ten clones occupy approximately 7.2% of the sample. This specimen was PBMCs, taken at surgery. The receptors derive from a male donor with early-stage non-small cell lung cancer.

V and J are TRBV5-1 and TRBJ2-2; 8 bases match TRBD1. V gave up 0 bases and J gave up 1 base; unmatched junction bases: 2. CDR3 length equals 16 residues. Germline V gene data show CDR1 as SGHRS and CDR2 as YFSETQ. CDR3 DNA sequence: TGCGCCAGCAGCTTGGCCGGACAGGGGAACACCGGGGAGCTGTTTTTT. Translating it yields CASSLAGQGNTGELFF.

The CDR3 protein is CSAPKGLAVNEQFF. In DNA form, the CDR3 reads TGCAGTGCTCCTAAGGGACTAGCGGTAAATGAGCAGTTCTTC. The rearrangement uses TRBV20-1 and TRBJ2-1; 11 bases match TRBD2. The CDR3 has 14 residues. Germline CDR1 is DFQATT and CDR2 is SNEGSKA (reference sequence). V shed 5 bases, J shed 7 bases, and the junction held 7 bases outside the gene matches.

In its sample, this clonotype was seen many times. V is TRBV7-3 and J is TRBJ2-3; D call uncertain. The CDR3 has 12 amino acids. From germline, CDR1 is SGHTA and CDR2 FQGTGA. The V end lost 5 bases, the J end lost 3 bases, and 6 bases lay between the germline ends. This CDR3 is CASSPATDTQYF. The CDR3 nucleotides read TGTGCCAGCAGCCCTGCAACAGATACGCAGTATTTT. Full variable domain (rest looked up from reference TRBV7-3 and TRBJ2-3): GAGVSQTPSNKVTEKGKYVELRCDPISGHTALYWYRQSLGQGPEFLIYFQGTGAADDSGLPNDRFFAVRPEGSVSTLKIQRTERGDSAVYLCASSPATDTQYFGPGTRLTVL.

The chain joins TRBV7-9 to TRBJ2-2; D not certain. The ends were cut back, 7 bases at V and 1 base at J, with 19 bases in the middle. The V gene's germline CDR1 is SEHNR and CDR2 FQNEAQ (reference sequence). This CDR3 spans 17 amino acids. DNA of the CDR3: TGTGCCAGCACCTTCAATAATTCCCACTGGAACACCGGGGAGCTGTTTTTT. Translated, it gives CASTFNNSHWNTGELFF.

The genes are TRBV12-3 or TRBV12-4 and TRBJ2-3, with TRBD2 identical over 7 bases. The J segment lost 2 bases and the V segment lost 7 bases, leaving 12 bases of the junction unmatched. CDR3 size: 16 residues. The CDR3 loop reads CASTRGSSGYTDTQYF. DNA for the CDR3: TGTGCCAGCACCCGGGGGTCTAGCGGCTACACAGATACGCAGTATTTT.

The rearrangement joins TRBV20-1 to TRBJ2-3; D may be TRBD1 (5 bases). There are 15 residues in the CDR3. Germline V gives CDR1 DFQATT, CDR2 SNEGSKA (reference sequence). Trimming pared 2 bases from V and 0 bases from J, leaving 12 bases between. DNA for the CDR3: TGCAGTGCTAGATTTCCGACAGTCAGCACAGATACGCAGTATTTT. This gives the protein CSARFPTVSTDTQYF.

The chain is built from TRBV7-2 and TRBJ1-1, with D possibly being TRBD1 (6 bases). V lost 5 bases and J lost 0, with 16 bases in between. This CDR3 is built from 16 residues. Germline-derived CDR1 and CDR2 are SGHTA and FQGNSA. The CDR3 is CASSRNPGGLNTEAFF. The CDR3, as DNA: TGTGCCAGCAGCCGCAACCCTGGGGGCCTGAACACTGAAGCTTTCTTT.

The V gene is TRBV24-1, the J gene TRBJ2-7; D gene unclear. V was clipped by 3 bases and J by 0 bases, with 5 bases between them. Germline lookup yields CDR1 KGHDR and CDR2 SFDVKD. The CDR3 is 13 residues long. The CDR3 nucleotides are TGTGCCACCAGTGATCCGGTCTCCTACGAGCAGTACTTC. Translated: CATSDPVSYEQYF.

This clonotype was detected many times. This chain uses TRBV15 with TRBJ2-1; D gene uncertain. The germline V gene encodes CDR1 LNHNV and CDR2 YYDKDF (reference sequence). The CDR3 has 13 residues. With 5 bases removed from V and 8 bases from J, the gap between germline ends came to 13 bases. This CDR3 reads CATSGDLVYEQFF. CDR3 sequence (DNA): TGTGCCACCAGCGGTGACCTAGTGTATGAGCAGTTCTTC. The entire variable domain, with the rest obtained from reference TRBV15 and TRBJ2-1, is as follows: DAMVIQNPRYQVTQFGKPVTLSCSQTLNHNVMYWYQQKSSQAPKLLFHYYDKDFNNEADTPDNFQSRRPNTSFCFLDIRSPGLGDTAMYLCATSGDLVYEQFFGPGTRLTVL.

The rearrangement uses TRBV28 and TRBJ2-5; D unresolved. This CDR3 region has 18 residues. CDR1 is MDHEN and CDR2 is SYDVKM in the germline V gene. The germline V and J ends were trimmed by 5 bases and 5 bases, with 27 bases remaining between them. The CDR3 loop is CASSPSGSSSPPVETQYF. The CDR3 DNA reads TGTGCCAGCAGTCCCTCCGGATCATCCTCCCCCCCAGTCGAGACCCAGTACTTC. The complete variable domain, with remaining parts taken from reference TRBV28 and TRBJ2-5, reads DVKVTQSSRYLVKRTGEKVFLECVQDMDHENMFWYRQDPGLGLRLIYFSYDVKMKEKGDIPEGYSVSREKKERFSLILESASTNQTSMYLCASSPSGSSSPPVETQYFGPGTRLLVL.

The V gene is TRBV29-1, the J gene TRBJ1-1; no definite D call. V dropped 0 bases and J dropped 3 bases, with 8 bases sitting between them. The CDR3 totals 13 residues. Germline V CDR1 and CDR2: SQVTM, ANQGSEA. CDR3 DNA: TGCAGCGTTGAAGAGTCCCCGGACACTGAAGCTTTCTTT. Residues: CSVEESPDTEAFF.

Turning to this clonotype: One end of the junction fails to match germline, which may point to a read error. The genes are TRBV7-9 and TRBJ2-7; D remains unclear. The CDR3 has 14 amino acids. The V gene's germline CDR1 is SEHNR and CDR2 FQNEAQ (reference sequence). The CDR3 DNA reads TGTGTCAGCAGCACCCCGACCCAGGAATACGAGCAGTACTTC. It translates to CVSSTPTQEYEQYF.

The chain joins TRBV7-9 to TRBJ2-1, with 7 nucleotides matching TRBD1. Germline V CDR1 and CDR2: SEHNR, FQNEAQ (reference sequence). This CDR3 is 12 amino acids long. V shed 6 bases, J shed 10 bases, and the junction held 6 bases outside the gene matches. The CDR3 is CASSWGQSEQFF. The CDR3 DNA reads as TGTGCCAGCAGTTGGGGACAGTCAGAGCAGTTCTTC. Using reference TRBV7-9 and TRBJ2-1 for the parts outside the CDR3, the full variable domain is DTGVSQNPRHKITKRGQNVTFRCDPISEHNRLYWYRQTLGQGPEFLTYFQNEAQLEKSRLLSDRFSAERPKGSFSTLEIQRTEQGDSAMYLCASSWGQSEQFFGPGTRLTVL.

Only a few counts were recorded for this clonotype. The CDR3 nucleotides read TGTGCCAGCAGTCGCGGGGCTTCCACCTACGAGCAGTACTTC. Protein sequence: CASSRGASTYEQYF. This sequence joins TRBV3-1 and TRBJ2-7; TRBD2 is a possible D gene (6 bases). With 6 bases removed from V and 2 bases from J, the gap between germline ends came to 14 bases. The germline V gene encodes CDR1 LGHDT and CDR2 YNNKEL (reference sequence). The CDR3 runs 14 residues.

Only a few counts were recorded for this clonotype. The gene calls are TRBV10-3 and TRBJ2-7; possibly TRBD1 or TRBD2 for D (5 bases each). This CDR3 spans 15 amino acids. V was trimmed by 6 bases and J by 0 bases, leaving 15 bases between them. Germline V gene lookup returns CDR1 ENHRY and CDR2 SYGVKD. The chain's CDR3 is CAIRDNSVSSYEQYF. The CDR3 DNA reads TGTGCCATCAGGGACAATAGCGTAAGCTCCTACGAGCAGTACTTC.

In its sample, this clonotype was seen a few times. The gene calls are TRBV20-1 and TRBJ2-2, with 7 bases lining up with TRBD1. Germline CDR1 DFQATT, CDR2 SNEGSKA (reference sequence). The CDR3 totals 13 residues. V trimming: 5 bases; J trimming: 1 base; junction bases outside the gene matches: 1. CDR3 sequence reads: CSAYRGNTGELFF. Written as DNA, the CDR3 is TGCAGTGCTTACAGGGGGAACACCGGGGAGCTGTTTTTT.

This clonotype was recorded a few times. The chain couples TRBV2 to TRBJ1-1; perhaps TRBD1 as D (6 bases). The CDR3 sequence is 15 residues long. Germline V gene lookup returns CDR1 SNHLY and CDR2 FYNNEI. V lost 6 bases and J 0 bases, leaving 14 bases between the germline ends. This chain's CDR3 is CASRLQQGLNTEAFF. The CDR3 coding sequence is TGTGCCAGCAGACTCCAACAGGGTTTGAACACTGAAGCTTTCTTT.

The chain couples TRBV12-3 or TRBV12-4 to TRBJ1-1; weak D call: TRBD1 (5 bases). The CDR3 contains 14 residues. With 1 base removed from V and 7 bases from J, the gap between germline ends came to 13 bases. The CDR3: CASSLVRGFDEAFF. The DNA of the CDR3 is TGTGCCAGCAGTTTAGTCCGGGGCTTTGATGAAGCTTTCTTT.

About this clonotype itself: Given a much more abundant clone one base away, this may be a read error. Likely a read error: the CDR3 ends without its conserved phenylalanine or tryptophan. The chain recombines TRBV11-3 with TRBJ2-1, with 8 bases identical to TRBD2. The trim removed 6 bases at V and 0 bases at J, leaving 4 bases unmatched. This CDR3 region has 15 residues. Germline V lookup: CDR1 SGHNT, CDR2 YENEEA. This CDR3 is CASRERESSYNEQFI. CDR3 coding DNA: TGTGCCAGCAGAGAGCGGGAGAGCTCCTACAATGAGCAGTTCATC.

The rearrangement uses TRBV24-1 and TRBJ2-3; 8 nucleotides agree with TRBD2. J lost 5 bases, V lost 4 bases, and 7 bases had no gene match. This CDR3 region has 15 residues. Per the germline V gene, CDR1 is KGHDR and CDR2 is SFDVKD. CDR3 DNA sequence: TGTGCCACCAGTGACCTTAGCGGGGCGGGAGATACGCAGTATTTT. This codes for CATSDLSGAGDTQYF.

The chain carries TRBV3-1 and TRBJ2-7, with D possibly being TRBD2 (6 bases). Germline V lookup: CDR1 LGHDT, CDR2 YNNKEL (reference sequence). Trimming cost V 4 bases and J 5 bases, with 15 bases left between them. The CDR3 has 14 residues. This chain's CDR3 is CASSRLTSRDEQYF. The CDR3 DNA is TGTGCCAGCAGCCGCCTGACTAGTAGGGACGAGCAGTACTTC.

This clonotype was seen repeatedly, ten times or more. The chain recombines TRBV19 with TRBJ2-3; unclear D gene. Germline values: CDR1 LNHDA, CDR2 SQIVND (reference sequence). The CDR3 has 14 residues. V was pared by 3 bases and J by 1 base, with 8 bases between. CDR3 nucleotide sequence: TGTGCCAGTAGTATGGGCCATCGCACAGATACGCAGTATTTT. Protein sequence: CASSMGHRTDTQYF.

The CDR3 nucleotides are TGTGCCAGCAGCTCCCTAAGAGACACTGAAGCTTTCTTT. The encoded protein is CASSSLRDTEAFF. V is TRBV7-2 and J is TRBJ1-1, with D hard to call. V lost 4 bases to trimming and J lost 3 bases, with 9 bases between them. The CDR3 is made up of 13 amino acids. Germline V gene data show CDR1 as SGHTA and CDR2 as FQGNSA.

This clonotype was detected a few times. The V gene is TRBV5-4, the J gene TRBJ2-7; 8 bases are a match to TRBD1. Germline V gene lookup returns CDR1 SGHNT and CDR2 YYREEE (reference sequence). Unmatched junction bases numbered 7, after V lost 10 bases and J lost 1 base. The CDR3 is 13 residues long. In nucleotides, the CDR3 is TGTGCCCTGGGGGACAGGACTTCCTACGAGCAGTACTTC. This encodes CALGDRTSYEQYF. Using reference TRBV5-4 and TRBJ2-7 for the parts outside the CDR3, the full variable domain is ETGVTQSPTHLIKTRGQQVTLRCSSQSGHNTVSWYQQALGQGPQFIFQYYREEENGRGNFPPRFSGLQFPNYSSELNVNALELDDSALYLCALGDRTSYEQYFGPGTRLTVT.

This clonotype has just a few counts. The V gene is TRBV12-3 or TRBV12-4, the J gene TRBJ2-1; TRBD1 might be the D (5 bases). The CDR3 contains 15 residues. The V end was cut by 4 bases, the J end by 6 bases, with 16 bases between. DNA for the CDR3: TGTGCCAGCAGTTCACGGAGACAGTCGACCAATGAGCAGTTCTTC. Protein sequence: CASSSRRQSTNEQFF.